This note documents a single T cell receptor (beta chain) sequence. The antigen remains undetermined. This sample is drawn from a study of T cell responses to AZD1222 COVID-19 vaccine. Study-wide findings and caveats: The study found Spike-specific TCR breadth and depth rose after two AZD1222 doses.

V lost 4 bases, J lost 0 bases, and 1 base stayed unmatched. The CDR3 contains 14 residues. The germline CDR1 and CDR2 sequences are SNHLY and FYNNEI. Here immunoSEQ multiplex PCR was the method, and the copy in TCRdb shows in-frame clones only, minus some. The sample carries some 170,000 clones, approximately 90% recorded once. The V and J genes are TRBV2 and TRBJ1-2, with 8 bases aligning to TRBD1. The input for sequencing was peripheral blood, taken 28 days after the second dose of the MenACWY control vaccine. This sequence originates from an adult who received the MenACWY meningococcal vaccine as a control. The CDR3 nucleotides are TGTGCCAGCAGTGGGACAGGGTCTAACTATGGCTACACCTTC. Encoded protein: CASSGTGSNYGYTF.